One and the same sample provided the 15 T cell receptor beta chains below, sequenced in a study of T cell responses to AZD1222 COVID-19 vaccine. Method: immunoSEQ multiplex PCR; TCRdb's copy keeps in-frame clones and lacks some. The data hold 120,000 or so clones, with roughly 85% observed a single time. The material was peripheral blood, obtained on day 0 of AZD1222 vaccination. Source of these receptors: an adult in good health.

The CDR3 loop reads CATRGTEAFF. CDR3 DNA sequence: TGTGCCACCAGAGGGACTGAAGCTTTCTTT. The J gene is TRBJ1-1, the V gene TRBV21-1. TRBV21-1 is a known pseudogene. The CDR3 has 10 residues.

This clone was observed a few times. V is TRBV3-1 (or the pseudogene TRBV3-2) and J is TRBJ2-7; 8 bases align to TRBD1. The V gene's germline CDR1 is LGHDT and CDR2 YNNKEL (reference sequence). The CDR3 sequence is 14 residues long. J was trimmed by 6 bases and V by 4 bases; bases with no gene match: 8. CDR3 sequence: CASSLPDRGGEQYF. The CDR3, as DNA: TGTGCCAGCAGCCTCCCCGACAGGGGAGGCGAGCAGTACTTC.

The chain employs TRBV5-1 and TRBJ1-6; no definite D call. The CDR3 spans 16 residues. Per germline, CDR1 SGHRS and CDR2 YFSETQ. Trimming left V 0 bases short and J 4 bases short, with 11 bases between. The CDR3 region has the DNA TGCGCCAGCAGCTTGGCCTCCGGTCAATATAATTCACCCCTCCACTTT. Translating it yields CASSLASGQYNSPLHF.

The rearrangement joins TRBV4-3 to TRBJ1-2, with D possibly being TRBD1 (6 bases). Deletions cut 0 bases from V and 2 bases from J, with 10 bases between. The CDR3 totals 15 residues. Germline CDR1 and CDR2: LGHNA and YSLEER. CDR3 bases: TGCGCCAGCAGCCAAGAGGGGGCAGGGAACTATGGCTACACCTTC. It is translated as CASSQEGAGNYGYTF.

This rearrangement joins TRBV29-1 to TRBJ1-1, with 9 bases matching TRBD1. The CDR3 length is 13 residues. After removal of 1 base from V and 6 bases from J, the junction contained 3 bases not matched to a gene. Germline values: CDR1 SQVTM, CDR2 ANQGSEA. Here the CDR3 DNA reads TGCAGCGTTGAAGCCCGGACAGGGGCTGAAGCTTTCTTT. Amino acids: CSVEARTGAEAFF. The full variable domain, in which reference TRBV29-1 and TRBJ1-1 provide the parts outside the CDR3, is SAVISQKPSRDICQRGTSLTIQCQVDSQVTMMFWYRQQPGQSLTLIATANQGSEATYESGFVIDKFPISRPNLTFSTLTVSNMSPEDSSIYLCSVEARTGAEAFFGQGTRLTVV.

The chain couples TRBV27 to TRBJ1-5; no clear D gene. CDR1 is MNHEY, CDR2 SMNVEV, per germline (reference sequence). The CDR3 has 15 residues. Trimming took 3 bases from V and 1 from J, leaving 10 bases between them. CDR3 amino acids: CASSFRAMSNQPQHF. The DNA for the CDR3 is TGTGCCAGCAGTTTTAGGGCTATGAGCAATCAGCCCCAGCATTTT.

This clone came up once. This sequence joins TRBV4-1 and TRBJ1-2; 9 bases map to TRBD1. V gave up 4 bases and J gave up 3 bases; unmatched junction bases: 15. Germline V gene data show CDR1 as MGHRA and CDR2 as YSYEKL. The CDR3 sequence is 18 residues long. CDR3 protein: CASSPQSGQGTAYYGYTF. The CDR3 coding sequence is TGCGCCAGCAGCCCTCAGTCGGGACAGGGAACCGCTTACTATGGCTACACCTTC.

This rearrangement joins TRBV10-2 to TRBJ1-1; 8 nucleotides match TRBD1. The CDR3 runs to 14 residues. The germline V gene has CDR1 WSHSY and CDR2 SAAADI. J gave up 6 bases and V 8 bases, and 11 bases lay outside the gene matches. CDR3 residues: CASFLGQGKPEAFF. DNA of the CDR3: TGCGCCAGCTTCCTCGGACAGGGAAAACCTGAAGCTTTCTTT.

The chain carries TRBV6-2 or TRBV6-3 and TRBJ2-7; D remains ambiguous. CDR1 is MNHEY, CDR2 SVGEGT, per germline. The CDR3 contains 13 residues. V was trimmed by 0 bases and J by 6 bases, leaving 9 bases between them. The CDR3 is CASSYSPTPEQYF. CDR3 bases: TGTGCCAGCAGTTACTCCCCGACCCCCGAGCAGTACTTC.

This clone is a singleton in its sample. The CDR3: CASSEEGPGIGTEAFF. The CDR3 nucleotides read TGTGCCAGCAGCGAAGAGGGTCCAGGGATAGGTACTGAAGCTTTCTTT. The chain carries TRBV9 and TRBJ1-1; D possibly corresponds to TRBD1 (5 bases). The CDR3 is 16 residues long. V lost 3 bases to trimming and J lost 5 bases, with 20 bases between them. Per the germline V gene, CDR1 is SGDLS and CDR2 is YYNGEE.

This chain uses TRBV12-3 or TRBV12-4 with TRBJ1-2; a possible D gene is TRBD1 (6 bases). Trimming removed 6 bases at V and 0 bases at J, with 8 bases between. This CDR3 spans 13 amino acids. The CDR3 DNA reads as TGTGCCAGCAGCAGGGGCCCTAACTATGGCTACACCTTC. Its translation: CASSRGPNYGYTF.

The chain couples TRBV5-1 to TRBJ1-6; D might be TRBD1 (6 bases). Germline V CDR1 and CDR2: SGHRS, YFSETQ. This CDR3 comprises 18 residues. V lost 0 bases and J 4 bases, leaving 17 bases between the germline ends. The CDR3 nucleotides are TGCGCCAGCAGCTTGGCTTTATCAGGGGCCCATTATAATTCACCCCTCCACTTT. It codes for CASSLALSGAHYNSPLHF.

The rearrangement links TRBV24-1 to TRBJ2-7; D is ambiguous. The length of the CDR3 is 17 residues. V was trimmed by 0 bases and J by 0 bases, leaving 14 bases between them. Looked up from germline, CDR1 is KGHDR and CDR2 is SFDVKD. CDR3 region: CATSDLQEGQFSYEQYF. CDR3 nucleotides: TGTGCCACCAGTGATTTGCAGGAAGGGCAGTTCTCCTACGAGCAGTACTTC.

This clone has a handful of counts. The chain is built from TRBV27 and TRBJ1-2; TRBD1 matches at 12 bases. The CDR3 spans 14 residues. J lost 7 bases, V lost 5 bases, and 5 bases had no gene match. The V gene's germline CDR1 is MNHEY and CDR2 SMNVEV (reference sequence). The CDR3 coding sequence is TGTGCCAGCAGTACCGGGACAGGGGGCGGTGGCTACACCTTC. Translation: CASSTGTGGGGYTF.

The genes are TRBV4-3 and TRBJ2-3; D ambiguous. The CDR3 is 15 residues long. The V gene's germline CDR1 is LGHNA and CDR2 YSLEER. V shed 3 bases and J shed 3 bases, with 13 bases lying between them. In nucleotides, the CDR3 is TGCGCCAGCAGCCAGAACCACGGAGTGACAGATACGCAGTATTTT. It encodes CASSQNHGVTDTQYF.